This entry lists 4 T cell receptor beta chains sequenced from one sample in a study of shared clonotypes between healthy human individuals. Libraries were prepared by immunoSEQ multiplex PCR; TCRdb keeps only in-frame clonotypes and omits some of them. The sample lists roughly 490,000 clones, 70% to 80% occurring once. Sequencing input: PBMCs. These receptors came from a woman aged 40 to 50 in good health. Some clones in this sample may be carry-over from other donors' samples.

V and J are TRBV7-6 and TRBJ1-5, with 10 bases matching TRBD1. J lost 7 bases, V lost 3 bases, and 6 bases had no gene match. Germline values: CDR1 SGHVS, CDR2 FNYEAQ. The CDR3 extends over 15 amino acids. This CDR3 reads CASSLGTGDGQPQHF. The DNA of the CDR3 is TGTGCCAGCAGCTTGGGGACAGGGGACGGGCAGCCCCAGCATTTT.

The chain couples TRBV11-2 to TRBJ1-1; D may be TRBD1 (6 bases). Germline values: CDR1 SGHAT, CDR2 FQNNGV. The V and J ends lost 5 bases and 4 bases respectively, with 14 bases between them. The CDR3 covers 14 residues. The CDR3 region is CASSRTIGGTEAFF. The CDR3 bases are TGTGCCAGCAGCCGAACAATAGGGGGCACTGAAGCTTTCTTT.

This chain links TRBV28 with TRBJ1-2, with TRBD1 as a possible D gene (6 bases). Germline V gives CDR1 MDHEN, CDR2 SYDVKM. V lost 3 bases to trimming and J lost 5 bases, with 25 bases between them. The CDR3 is made up of 18 amino acids. The CDR3 coding sequence is TGTGCCAGCAGTTTCATTACGGAAGGGGGGATACGGAGGTATGGCTACACCTTC. It specifies CASSFITEGGIRRYGYTF.

V is TRBV28 and J is TRBJ1-1; 9 bases map to TRBD1. The CDR3 is 16 amino acids. The germline gives CDR1 MDHEN, CDR2 SYDVKM. Losses at the gene ends were 4 bases for V and 1 base for J; bases not matched to a gene: 7. The CDR3 DNA is TGTGCCAGCAGTTCCAACAGGGGGCGAGGGAACACTGAAGCTTTCTTT. Protein: CASSSNRGRGNTEAFF.